The 25 T cell receptor beta chains presented below share a single source sample, sequenced in a study of blood T cell repertoires in COVID-19. Assay: immunoSEQ multiplex PCR; the TCRdb copy retains only in-frame clones and omits some. There are about 190,000 clones in the sample; roughly 84% occur only once, and 3% to 3.5% lies in the top ten. Sequencing input: PBMCs or T cells enriched from blood (not recorded which). The receptors shown here come from a woman between 25 and 40 years old who had been exposed to COVID-19.

The chain is built from TRBV6-5 and TRBJ2-7; 9 bases agree with TRBD2. CDR1 is MNHEY, CDR2 SVGAGI, per germline. The CDR3 sequence is 14 residues long. V gave up 2 bases and J gave up 4 bases; unmatched junction bases: 3. DNA of the CDR3: TGTGCCAGCAGTTACGCGCGGGGGGGGTACGAGCAGTACTTC. This codes for CASSYARGGYEQYF.

CDR3 in DNA: TGTGCCAGCACCCCGGGACAGGGGAGACAAGAGACCCAGTACTTC. Protein: CASTPGQGRQETQYF. The J gene is TRBJ2-5, the V gene TRBV6-5; TRBD1 aligns across 10 bases. V shed 7 bases and J 2 bases; nucleotides not matched to a gene: 7. Germline V gene data show CDR1 as MNHEY and CDR2 as SVGAGI. The CDR3 sequence is 15 residues long.

The CDR3 coding sequence is TGTGCCAGCAGCTCAGAACAGGGAATAGGCTATGGCTACACCTTC. Its translation is CASSSEQGIGYGYTF. This chain uses TRBV7-2 with TRBJ1-2; possible D gene TRBD1, 6 bases. CDR1 and CDR2 (germline): SGHTA, FQGNSA. Trimming took off 4 bases at V and 4 bases at J, with 16 bases between the two ends. The CDR3 extends over 15 amino acids.

The rearrangement links TRBV7-8 to TRBJ1-2, with TRBD1 matching 7 bases. The V gene's germline CDR1 is SGHVS and CDR2 FQNEAQ. The CDR3 is 15 residues long. J lost 2 bases, V lost 3 bases, and 6 bases had no gene match. The CDR3 reads CASSFAGTENYGYTF. DNA of the CDR3: TGTGCCAGCAGCTTCGCCGGGACAGAGAACTATGGCTACACCTTC.

The chain is built from TRBV15 and TRBJ1-2; TRBD1 is a possible D gene (6 bases). This CDR3 has 14 residues. CDR1 and CDR2 (germline): LNHNV, YYDKDF (reference sequence). The germline V and J ends were trimmed by 1 base and 5 bases, with 11 bases remaining between them. CDR3 region: CATSRGRTEYGYTF. Written as DNA, the CDR3 is TGTGCCACCAGCAGAGGCCGGACAGAGTATGGCTACACCTTC.

This clone was observed once. This chain joins TRBV2 and TRBJ2-1; 8 bases match TRBD2. The CDR3 totals 14 residues. The V segment lost 6 bases and the J segment 6 bases; nucleotides outside the gene matches: 7. Germline CDR1 reads SNHLY; CDR2 reads FYNNEI. The CDR3 loop is CASRTSVVGNEQFF. In nucleotides, the CDR3 is TGTGCCAGCAGGACTAGCGTTGTCGGCAATGAGCAGTTCTTC.

V is TRBV5-6 and J is TRBJ1-1, with a possible D match to TRBD1 (5 bases). V was cut by 0 bases and J by 10 bases, with 16 bases left in between. Germline V gene sequence: CDR1 SGHDT, CDR2 YYEEEE. The CDR3 is 14 amino acids. CDR3 coding DNA: TGTGCCAGCAGCTTGGTGGGGCTCACGGGTGTAGCTTTCTTT. This translates into CASSLVGLTGVAFF. The entire variable domain, with the rest obtained from reference TRBV5-6 and TRBJ1-1, is as follows: DAGVTQSPTHLIKTRGQQVTLRCSPKSGHDTVSWYQQALGQGPQFIFQYYEEEERQRGNFPDRFSGHQFPNYSSELNVNALLLGDSALYLCASSLVGLTGVAFFGQGTRLTVV.

The gene calls are TRBV3-1 (or the pseudogene TRBV3-2) and TRBJ1-2; D perhaps matches TRBD1 (5 bases). CDR1 is LGHDT, CDR2 YNNKEL, per germline (reference sequence). CDR3 length: 18 residues. Trimming pared 0 bases from V and 4 bases from J, leaving 21 bases between. CDR3 sequence: CASSQDSFGGAGVYGYTF. The CDR3 bases are TGTGCCAGCAGCCAAGATTCTTTTGGTGGGGCGGGGGTCTATGGCTACACCTTC.

The chain has TRBV11-2 and TRBJ2-3; TRBD1 aligns across 7 bases. This CDR3 region has 15 residues. V shed 5 bases and J 6 bases; nucleotides not matched to a gene: 11. In germline, CDR1 is SGHAT, CDR2 FQNNGV. The CDR3 loop reads CASSPAPGTDDTQYF. For the CDR3, the DNA is TGTGCCAGCAGCCCGGCGCCCGGGACAGATGATACGCAGTATTTT.

The chain links TRBV5-1 to TRBJ1-1, with D hard to call. The V and J ends lost 4 bases and 1 base respectively, with 11 bases between them. Germline V CDR1 and CDR2: SGHRS, YFSETQ. CDR3 size: 14 residues. The CDR3 nucleotides read TGCGCCAGCAGCAGAACAGCCCCGAACACTGAAGCTTTCTTT. Translating it yields CASSRTAPNTEAFF.

J is TRBJ2-3 and V is TRBV7-9; 8 bases agree with TRBD2. The V gene end was trimmed by 5 bases and the J gene end by 4 bases; junction bases not matched to a gene: 11. This CDR3 has 16 amino acids. Germline V gene data show CDR1 as SEHNR and CDR2 as FQNEAQ (reference sequence). The DNA for the CDR3 is TGTGCCAGCAGCCTAGGGACTAGAGCAATCGCAGATACGCAGTATTTT. Translation gives CASSLGTRAIADTQYF.

CDR3 amino acids: CASSVQGGYGYTF. CDR3 nucleotide sequence: TGTGCCAGCAGCGTACAGGGGGGCTATGGCTACACCTTC. The chain uses TRBV9 and TRBJ1-2; 7 bases are shared with TRBD1. CDR3 length: 13 residues. Trimming at V came to 1 base and at J to 4 bases, leaving 1 base not matched to a gene. Germline CDR1 and CDR2: SGDLS and YYNGEE.

Written as DNA, the CDR3 is TGCAGTACGGGGGGGGCTTATGGCTACACCTTC. Amino acids: CSTGGAYGYTF. The chain carries TRBV20-1 and TRBJ1-2; tentative D call: TRBD1 (6 bases). V lost 8 bases, J lost 5 bases, and 12 bases lay in between. There are 11 residues in the CDR3. CDR1 and CDR2 (germline): DFQATT, SNEGSKA (reference sequence).

The V and J genes are TRBV18 and TRBJ2-7; TRBD2 agrees at 10 bases. From germline, CDR1 is KGHSH and CDR2 LQKENI. This CDR3 has 16 amino acids. V trimming: 5 bases; J trimming: 1 base; junction bases outside the gene matches: 8. CDR3 sequence: CASSSLWTSGSYEQYF. CDR3 coding DNA: TGTGCCAGCTCATCCTTGTGGACTAGCGGATCCTACGAGCAGTACTTC. The whole variable domain, filled in from reference TRBV18 and TRBJ2-7, reads NAGVMQNPRHLVRRRGQEARLRCSPMKGHSHVYWYRQLPEEGLKFMVYLQKENIIDESGMPKERFSAEFPKEGPSILRIQQVVRGDSAAYFCASSSLWTSGSYEQYFGPGTRLTVT.

This clone was seen just once. V gene TRBV15 combines with J gene TRBJ1-5; 7 bases are a match to TRBD1. The ends lost 4 bases at V and 5 bases at J; junction bases unmatched: 5. The V gene's germline CDR1 is LNHNV and CDR2 YYDKDF (reference sequence). This CDR3 has 14 residues. The CDR3 region has the DNA TGTGCCACCAGCAATGACAGGGAGGATCAGCCCCAGCATTTT. Residues: CATSNDREDQPQHF.

This clone was observed a single time. This chain links TRBV7-2 with TRBJ1-1; a weak D match, TRBD1 (5 bases). The germline CDR1 and CDR2 sequences are SGHTA and FQGNSA. The CDR3 runs to 13 residues. The germline V and J ends were trimmed by 6 bases and 4 bases, with 12 bases remaining between them. Here the CDR3 DNA reads TGTGCCAGCAGACCCAGCGGGACCACTGAAGCTTTCTTT. Translating gives CASRPSGTTEAFF.

This chain connects TRBV5-1 to TRBJ2-1; a possible D gene is TRBD2 (6 bases). The CDR3 runs to 14 residues. The germline gives CDR1 SGHRS, CDR2 YFSETQ. V was pared by 2 bases and J by 11 bases, with 17 bases between. CDR3 in amino acids: CASSLDGGKGKQFF. The CDR3 region has the DNA TGCGCCAGCAGCTTAGACGGGGGTAAAGGGAAGCAGTTCTTC.

The chain is built from TRBV19 and TRBJ1-2; D remains ambiguous. V gave up 7 bases and J gave up 0 bases, with 15 bases separating them. Germline values: CDR1 LNHDA, CDR2 SQIVND (reference sequence). The CDR3 consists of 15 residues. The CDR3 DNA follows: TGTGCCAGTACTGGGCGATCCACCTCTAACTATGGCTACACCTTC. Its translation is CASTGRSTSNYGYTF. The complete variable domain, with remaining parts taken from reference TRBV19 and TRBJ1-2, reads DGGITQSPKYLFRKEGQNVTLSCEQNLNHDAMYWYRQDPGQGLRLIYYSQIVNDFQKGDIAEGYSVSREKKESFPLTVTSAQKNPTAFYLCASTGRSTSNYGYTFGSGTRLTVV.

Written as DNA, the CDR3 is TGCGCCAGCAGCCAAGAGAGCGGGGGGCCTCGGAATGAGCAGTTCTTC. Its translation is CASSQESGGPRNEQFF. This chain links TRBV4-1 with TRBJ2-1; 9 bases match TRBD2. Germline CDR1 MGHRA, CDR2 YSYEKL. The CDR3 extends over 16 amino acids. J gave up 7 bases and V 0 bases, and 7 bases lay outside the gene matches.

The CDR3 nucleotides read TGTGCCAGCACATTAGGGGGGGCGAGTTATGGCTACACCTTC. Residues: CASTLGGASYGYTF. The chain carries TRBV6-5 and TRBJ1-2; possible D gene TRBD1, 6 bases. The V end was cut by 7 bases, the J end by 5 bases, with 17 bases between. Germline V gene sequence: CDR1 MNHEY, CDR2 SVGAGI. This CDR3 contains 14 residues.

The chain joins TRBV7-3 to TRBJ2-2, with D hard to call. Trimming took 5 bases from V and 1 from J, leaving 8 bases between them. The CDR3 consists of 14 residues. CDR1 and CDR2 from the germline V gene are SGHTA and FQGTGA. For the CDR3, the DNA is TGTGCCAGCAGCCCGGAGAGGAACACCGGGGAGCTGTTTTTT. Protein product: CASSPERNTGELFF.

Here the CDR3 DNA reads TGTGCCAGCAGCGTCGTAGGACAGGGGCACAACGAGCAGTACTTC. Translated, it gives CASSVVGQGHNEQYF. The chain uses TRBV9 and TRBJ2-7; TRBD1 agrees at 9 bases. The CDR3 covers 15 residues. Trimming removed 2 bases from V and 5 bases from J; junction bases left unmatched: 8. Germline-derived CDR1 and CDR2 are SGDLS and YYNGEE.

The chain has TRBV3-1 (or the pseudogene TRBV3-2) and TRBJ1-5; no definite D call. The CDR3 runs 16 residues. V lost 5 bases, J lost 0 bases, and 14 bases lay in between. The germline CDR1 and CDR2 sequences are LGHDT and YNNKEL (reference sequence). The CDR3 nucleotides read TGTGCCAGCAGCTCTCGCGGGGTTGATAGCAATCAGCCCCAGCATTTT. Translation gives CASSSRGVDSNQPQHF.

This rearrangement joins TRBV18 to TRBJ2-7; perhaps TRBD2 as D (5 bases). Trimming took off 3 bases at V and 5 bases at J, with 11 bases between the two ends. Germline-derived CDR1 and CDR2 are KGHSH and LQKENI. This CDR3 region has 13 residues. CDR3 in amino acids: CASSPAGSDEQYF. CDR3 nucleotide sequence: TGTGCCAGCTCACCCGCGGGTTCAGACGAGCAGTACTTC.

The rearrangement uses TRBV6-5 and TRBJ1-1, with 8 bases matching TRBD1. CDR1 and CDR2 (germline): MNHEY, SVGAGI. After removal of 11 bases from V and 11 bases from J, the junction contained 10 bases not matched to a gene. This CDR3 has 11 amino acids. The CDR3 region is CACDRGGFAFF. In DNA form, the CDR3 reads TGTGCCTGCGACAGGGGTGGCTTCGCTTTCTTT.